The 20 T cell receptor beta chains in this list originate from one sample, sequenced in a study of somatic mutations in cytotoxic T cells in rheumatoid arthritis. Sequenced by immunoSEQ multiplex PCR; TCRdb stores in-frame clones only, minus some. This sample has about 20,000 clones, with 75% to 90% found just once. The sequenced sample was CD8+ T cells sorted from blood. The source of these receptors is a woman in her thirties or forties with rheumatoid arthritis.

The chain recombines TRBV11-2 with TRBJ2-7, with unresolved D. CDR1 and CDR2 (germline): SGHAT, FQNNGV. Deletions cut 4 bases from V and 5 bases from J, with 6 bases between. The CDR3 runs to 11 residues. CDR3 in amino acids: CASSSNHEQYF. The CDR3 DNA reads TGTGCCAGCAGCTCCAATCACGAGCAGTACTTC.

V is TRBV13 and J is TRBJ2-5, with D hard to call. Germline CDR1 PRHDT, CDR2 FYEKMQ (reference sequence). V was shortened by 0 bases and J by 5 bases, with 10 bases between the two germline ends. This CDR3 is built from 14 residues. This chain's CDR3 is CASSLGYTSETQYF. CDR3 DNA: TGTGCCAGCAGCTTAGGGTACACCTCGGAGACCCAGTACTTC.

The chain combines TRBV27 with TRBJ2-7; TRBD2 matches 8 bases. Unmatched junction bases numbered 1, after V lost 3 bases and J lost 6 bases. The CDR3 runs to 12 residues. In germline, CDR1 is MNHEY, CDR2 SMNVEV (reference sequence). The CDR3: CASSFRGGEQYF. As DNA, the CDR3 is TGTGCCAGCAGTTTTCGGGGGGGCGAGCAGTACTTC.

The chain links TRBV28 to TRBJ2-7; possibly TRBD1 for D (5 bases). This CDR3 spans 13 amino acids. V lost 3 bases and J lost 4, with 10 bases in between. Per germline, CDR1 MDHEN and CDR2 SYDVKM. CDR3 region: CASSLSRAYEQYF. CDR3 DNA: TGTGCCAGCAGTTTGTCCAGGGCGTACGAGCAGTACTTC.

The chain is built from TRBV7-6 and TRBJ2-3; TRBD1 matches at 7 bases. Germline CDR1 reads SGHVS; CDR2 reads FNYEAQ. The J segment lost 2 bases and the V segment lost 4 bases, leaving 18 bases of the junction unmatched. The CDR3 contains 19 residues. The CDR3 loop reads CASSSTDAPGQLFTDTQYF. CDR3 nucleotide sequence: TGTGCCAGCAGCTCAACCGACGCCCCGGGACAGTTATTCACAGATACGCAGTATTTT.

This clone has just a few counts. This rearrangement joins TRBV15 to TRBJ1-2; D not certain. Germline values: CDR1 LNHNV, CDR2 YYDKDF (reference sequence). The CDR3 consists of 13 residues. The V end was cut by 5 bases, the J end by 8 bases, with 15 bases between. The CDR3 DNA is TGTGCCACCAGCCGCGAGAGAGGGAGAGGCTACACCTTC. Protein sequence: CATSRERGRGYTF.

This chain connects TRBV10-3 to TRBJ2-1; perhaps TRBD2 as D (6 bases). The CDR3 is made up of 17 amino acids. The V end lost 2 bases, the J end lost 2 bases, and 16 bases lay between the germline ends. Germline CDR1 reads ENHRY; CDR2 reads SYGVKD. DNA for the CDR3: TGTGCCATCAGTGAGCCTTCGGGGGAAAAAGCCTACAATGAGCAGTTCTTC. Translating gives CAISEPSGEKAYNEQFF.

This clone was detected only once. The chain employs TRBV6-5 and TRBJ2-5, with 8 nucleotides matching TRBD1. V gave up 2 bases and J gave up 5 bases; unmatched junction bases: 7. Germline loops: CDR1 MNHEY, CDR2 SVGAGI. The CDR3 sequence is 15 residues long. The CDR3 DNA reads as TGTGCCAGCAGTTACCCTCAGGGGGCTGGGGAGACCCAGTACTTC. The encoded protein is CASSYPQGAGETQYF.

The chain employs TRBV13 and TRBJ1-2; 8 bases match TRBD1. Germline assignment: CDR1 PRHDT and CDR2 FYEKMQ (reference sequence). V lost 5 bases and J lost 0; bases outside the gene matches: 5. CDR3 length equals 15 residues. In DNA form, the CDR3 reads TGTGCCAGCAGCCCAGAGGGACAGGCTAACTATGGCTACACCTTC. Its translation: CASSPEGQANYGYTF. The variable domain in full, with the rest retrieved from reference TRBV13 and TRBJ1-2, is AAGVIQSPRHLIKEKRETATLKCYPIPRHDTVYWYQQGPGQDPQFLISFYEKMQSDKGSIPDRFSAQQFSDYHSELNMSSLELGDSALYFCASSPEGQANYGYTFGSGTRLTVV.

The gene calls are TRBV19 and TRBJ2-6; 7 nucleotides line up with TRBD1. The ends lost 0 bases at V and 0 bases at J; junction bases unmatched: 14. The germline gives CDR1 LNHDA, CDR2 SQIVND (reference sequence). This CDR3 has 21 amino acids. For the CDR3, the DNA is TGTGCCAGTAGTATAGATTTCGGTGAGGCAGGGGGTCCCTCTGGGGCCAACGTCCTGACTTTC. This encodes CASSIDFGEAGGPSGANVLTF.

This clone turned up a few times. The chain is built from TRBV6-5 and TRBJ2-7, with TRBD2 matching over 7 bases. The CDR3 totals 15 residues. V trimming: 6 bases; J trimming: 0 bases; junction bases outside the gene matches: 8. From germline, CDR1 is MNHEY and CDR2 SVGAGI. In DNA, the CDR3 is TGTGCCAGCAGCCCCGGACTAGAGAGCTCCTACGAGCAGTACTTC. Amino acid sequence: CASSPGLESSYEQYF.

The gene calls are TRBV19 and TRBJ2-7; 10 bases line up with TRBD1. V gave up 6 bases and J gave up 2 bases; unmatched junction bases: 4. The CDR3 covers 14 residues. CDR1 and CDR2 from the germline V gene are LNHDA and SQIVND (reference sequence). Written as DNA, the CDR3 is TGTGCCAGTAGCCCGGGACAGGGGCCCTACGAGCAGTACTTC. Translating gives CASSPGQGPYEQYF.

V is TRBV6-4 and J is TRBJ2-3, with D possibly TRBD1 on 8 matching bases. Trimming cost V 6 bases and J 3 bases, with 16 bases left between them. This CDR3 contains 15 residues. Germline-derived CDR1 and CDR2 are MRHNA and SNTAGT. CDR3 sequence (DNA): TGTGCCAGCAGCCCGACAGGGGAGGGGACAGATACGCAGTATTTT. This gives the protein CASSPTGEGTDTQYF.

The CDR3 DNA is TGTGCCAGCAGTTCGGGAAGGGGCTACACCTTC. Its protein is CASSSGRGYTF. The chain links TRBV27 to TRBJ1-2; the D is unclear. Trimming stripped 4 bases from V and 8 bases from J, with 8 bases between. From germline, CDR1 is MNHEY and CDR2 SMNVEV (reference sequence). The CDR3 is made up of 11 amino acids.

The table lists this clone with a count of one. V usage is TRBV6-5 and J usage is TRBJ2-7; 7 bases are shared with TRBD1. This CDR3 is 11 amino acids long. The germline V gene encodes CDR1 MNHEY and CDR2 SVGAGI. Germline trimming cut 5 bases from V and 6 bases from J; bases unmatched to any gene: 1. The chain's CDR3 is CASSPGGEQYF. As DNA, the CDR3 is TGTGCCAGCAGTCCAGGGGGCGAGCAGTACTTC.

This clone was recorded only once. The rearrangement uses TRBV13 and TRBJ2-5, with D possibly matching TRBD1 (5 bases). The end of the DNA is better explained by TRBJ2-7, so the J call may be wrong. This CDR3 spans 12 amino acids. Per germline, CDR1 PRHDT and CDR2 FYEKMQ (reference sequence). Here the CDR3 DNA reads TGTGCCAGCAGCTTAGGAAGGGGCGAGCAGTACTTC. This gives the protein CASSLGRGEQYF.

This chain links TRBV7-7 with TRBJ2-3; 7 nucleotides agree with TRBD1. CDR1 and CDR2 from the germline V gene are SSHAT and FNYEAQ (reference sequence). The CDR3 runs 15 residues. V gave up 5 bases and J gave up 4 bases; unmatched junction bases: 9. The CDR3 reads CASSPRTGDSDTQYF. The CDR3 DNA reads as TGTGCCAGCAGCCCCCGGACAGGAGATTCAGATACGCAGTATTTT.

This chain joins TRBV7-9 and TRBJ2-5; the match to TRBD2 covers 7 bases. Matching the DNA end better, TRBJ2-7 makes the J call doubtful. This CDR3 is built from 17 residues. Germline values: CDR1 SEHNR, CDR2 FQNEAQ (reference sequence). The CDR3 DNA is TGTGCCAGCAGCTTAGCAACCAGCGGGGAGTCTTTTTACGAGCAGTACTTC. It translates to CASSLATSGESFYEQYF.

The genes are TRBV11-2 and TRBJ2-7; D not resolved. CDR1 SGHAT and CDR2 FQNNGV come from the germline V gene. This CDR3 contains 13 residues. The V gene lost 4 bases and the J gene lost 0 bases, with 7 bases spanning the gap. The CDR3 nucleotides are TGTGCCAGCAGCTCAATCCCCTCCTACGAGCAGTACTTC. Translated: CASSSIPSYEQYF.

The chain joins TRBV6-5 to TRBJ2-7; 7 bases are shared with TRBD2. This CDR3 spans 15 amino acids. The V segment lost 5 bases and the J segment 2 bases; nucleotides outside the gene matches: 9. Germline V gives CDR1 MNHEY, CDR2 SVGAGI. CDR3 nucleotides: TGTGCCAGCAGTCCCCAAGCGGGGTCAGCCTACGAGCAGTACTTC. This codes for CASSPQAGSAYEQYF.